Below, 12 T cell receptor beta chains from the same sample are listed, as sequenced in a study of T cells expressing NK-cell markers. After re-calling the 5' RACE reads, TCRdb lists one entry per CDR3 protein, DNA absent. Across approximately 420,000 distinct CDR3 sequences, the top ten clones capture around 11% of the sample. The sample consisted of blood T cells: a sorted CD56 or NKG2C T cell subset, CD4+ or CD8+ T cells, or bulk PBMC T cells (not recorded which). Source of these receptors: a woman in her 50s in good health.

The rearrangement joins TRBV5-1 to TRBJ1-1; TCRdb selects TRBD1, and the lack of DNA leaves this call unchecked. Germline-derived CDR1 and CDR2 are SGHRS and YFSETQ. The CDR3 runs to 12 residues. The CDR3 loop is CASSRDGGEAFF.

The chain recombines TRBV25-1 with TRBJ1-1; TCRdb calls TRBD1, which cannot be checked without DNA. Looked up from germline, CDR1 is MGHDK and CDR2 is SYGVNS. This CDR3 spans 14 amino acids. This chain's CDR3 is CASNRGSGNTEAFF.

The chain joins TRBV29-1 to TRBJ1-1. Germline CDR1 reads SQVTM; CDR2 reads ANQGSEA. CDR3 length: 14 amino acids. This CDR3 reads CSVELRSRYTEAFF.

The CDR3 region is CSAMGQGNSPLHF. This chain joins TRBV20-1 and TRBJ1-6; TCRdb picks TRBD1, but there is no DNA to check that call. The CDR3 is made up of 13 amino acids. CDR1 and CDR2 (germline): DFQATT, SNEGSKA (reference sequence).

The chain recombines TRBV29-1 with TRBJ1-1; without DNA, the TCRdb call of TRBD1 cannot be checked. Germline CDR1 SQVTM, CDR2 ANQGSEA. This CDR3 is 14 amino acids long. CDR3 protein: CSVFTWGGGTEAFF.

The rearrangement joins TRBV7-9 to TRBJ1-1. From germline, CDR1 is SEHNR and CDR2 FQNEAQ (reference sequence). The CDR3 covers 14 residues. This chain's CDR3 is CASSSLWGNTEAFF.

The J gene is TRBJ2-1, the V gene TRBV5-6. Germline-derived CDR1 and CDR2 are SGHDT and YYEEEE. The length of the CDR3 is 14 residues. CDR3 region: CASSFGRSDNEQFF.

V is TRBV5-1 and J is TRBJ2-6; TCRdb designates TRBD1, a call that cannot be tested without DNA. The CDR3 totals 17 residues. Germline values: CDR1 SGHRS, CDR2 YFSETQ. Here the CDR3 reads CASSFGQGAPGANVLTF.

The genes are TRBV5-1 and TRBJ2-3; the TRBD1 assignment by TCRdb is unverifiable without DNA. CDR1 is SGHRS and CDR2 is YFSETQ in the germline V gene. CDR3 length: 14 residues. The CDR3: CASGTEKSTDTQYF.

CDR3 protein: CASSAGGALNQPQHF. V usage is TRBV7-2 and J usage is TRBJ1-5. Germline-derived CDR1 and CDR2 are SGHTA and FQGNSA. The length of the CDR3 is 15 residues.

This chain's CDR3 is CASSTFPSGAETGNEQFF. This chain joins TRBV11-3 and TRBJ2-1; TCRdb designates TRBD1, a call that cannot be tested without DNA. Germline V lookup: CDR1 SGHNT, CDR2 YENEEA. The CDR3 totals 18 residues.

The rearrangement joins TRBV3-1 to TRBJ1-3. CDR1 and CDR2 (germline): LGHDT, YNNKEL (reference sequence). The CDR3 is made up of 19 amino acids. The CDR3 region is CASSQDFGVLKASGNTIYF.